This passage covers 21 T cell receptor beta chains from one sample sequenced in a study of blood T cell repertoires in COVID-19. Clones were sequenced by immunoSEQ multiplex PCR, and TCRdb holds only the in-frame ones, with some missing. This table holds 250,000 to 350,000 clones, around 86% found once. What was sequenced was peripheral blood. Source of these receptors: a woman aged 25 to 39 with active or convalescent COVID-19.

V gene TRBV7-9 combines with J gene TRBJ1-2, with no clear D. There are 15 residues in the CDR3. Deletions cut 4 bases from V and 6 bases from J, with 18 bases between. CDR1 and CDR2 (germline): SEHNR, FQNEAQ (reference sequence). This CDR3 is CASSWAGRGSDGYTF. In DNA form, the CDR3 reads TGTGCCAGCAGCTGGGCCGGGAGAGGATCAGATGGCTACACCTTC.

V and J are TRBV5-1 and TRBJ2-6; 7 positions agree with TRBD1. The CDR3 contains 19 residues. The V gene's germline CDR1 is SGHRS and CDR2 YFSETQ. Trimming removed 0 bases from V and 2 bases from J; junction bases left unmatched: 11. CDR3: CASSLALSEGAAGANVLTF. The CDR3 region has the DNA TGCGCCAGCAGCTTGGCCCTTTCCGAGGGGGCTGCTGGGGCCAACGTCCTGACTTTC.

The V and J genes are TRBV28 and TRBJ1-3; possible D gene TRBD1, 5 bases. The CDR3 runs to 15 residues. Germline-derived CDR1 and CDR2 are MDHEN and SYDVKM. The V end was cut by 2 bases, the J end by 1 base, with 9 bases between. The CDR3, as DNA: TGTGCCAGCAGTTTAGCGGGACTGTCTGGAAACACCATATATTTT. Its protein product is CASSLAGLSGNTIYF.

The chain joins TRBV7-3 to TRBJ1-3; 8 bases align to TRBD1. The germline CDR1 and CDR2 sequences are SGHTA and FQGTGA. The CDR3 sequence is 16 residues long. V lost 2 bases and J lost 4; bases outside the gene matches: 7. CDR3 coding DNA: TGTGCCAGCAGCTTAGGCAGGGGGCCGGAAGGAAACACCATATATTTT. The encoded protein is CASSLGRGPEGNTIYF. Filled out from reference TRBV7-3 and TRBJ1-3, the complete variable domain reads GAGVSQTPSNKVTEKGKYVELRCDPISGHTALYWYRQSLGQGPEFLIYFQGTGAADDSGLPNDRFFAVRPEGSVSTLKIQRTERGDSAVYLCASSLGRGPEGNTIYFGEGSWLTVV.

The chain links TRBV6-4 to TRBJ2-2; D uncertain. The ends were cut back, 3 bases at V and 5 bases at J, with 7 bases in the middle. This CDR3 is 13 amino acids long. From germline, CDR1 is MRHNA and CDR2 SNTAGT. This CDR3 reads CASSESRTGELFF. In DNA, the CDR3 is TGTGCCAGCAGTGAATCGAGGACCGGGGAGCTGTTTTTT.

In its sample, this clone was seen once. This sequence joins TRBV5-4 and TRBJ1-1; the match to TRBD1 covers 7 bases. J gave up 6 bases and V 4 bases, and 9 bases lay outside the gene matches. Germline CDR1 is SGHNT and CDR2 is YYREEE (reference sequence). The CDR3 is 14 residues long. The CDR3 protein is CASSVRGGAAEAFF. DNA of the CDR3: TGTGCCAGCAGCGTACGAGGGGGCGCGGCTGAAGCTTTCTTT.

Worth noting for this clone: This same CDR3 is encoded by further DNA sequences in the sample. This chain joins TRBV3-1 (or the pseudogene TRBV3-2) and TRBJ1-2; 7 bases match TRBD1. Germline CDR1 reads LGHDT; CDR2 reads YNNKEL (reference sequence). J gave up 7 bases and V 1 base, and 3 bases lay outside the gene matches. The CDR3 spans 13 residues. CDR3 nucleotides: TGTGCCAGCAGCCAAGGCAGGGGGTTTGGCTACACCTTC. Amino acids: CASSQGRGFGYTF.

In its sample, this clone was seen once. The gene calls are TRBV18 and TRBJ2-2, with D tentatively TRBD2 (6 bases). The CDR3 extends over 15 amino acids. Germline CDR1 KGHSH, CDR2 LQKENI. Trimming took 1 base from V and 3 from J, leaving 9 bases between them. CDR3 nucleotides: TGTGCCAGCTCACCACGGGACTTCGACACCGGGGAGCTGTTTTTT. Protein sequence: CASSPRDFDTGELFF.

The V call is TRBV4-1, the J call TRBJ2-1, with a possible D match to TRBD2 (5 bases). The CDR3 runs to 13 residues. Germline V gene lookup returns CDR1 MGHRA and CDR2 YSYEKL. The germline V and J ends were trimmed by 3 bases and 6 bases, with 9 bases remaining between them. CDR3 protein: CASSQGSINEQFF. The DNA of the CDR3 is TGCGCCAGCAGCCAGGGGAGTATCAATGAGCAGTTCTTC.

This chain joins TRBV29-1 and TRBJ1-2, with D maybe TRBD1 (5 bases). The CDR3 sequence is 11 residues long. Trimming pared 3 bases from V and 7 bases from J, leaving 9 bases between. Germline assignment: CDR1 SQVTM and CDR2 ANQGSEA. CDR3 DNA: TGCAGCGTTGATGGCCAGGGTGGCTACACCTTC. Protein: CSVDGQGGYTF.

V and J are TRBV21-1 and TRBJ1-6; whether TRBD1, the table's D call, matches the DNA was not checked. TRBV21-1 is given as a pseudogene. The CDR3 has 9 amino acids. CDR3 in DNA: TGTGCCAGGCACAGGGACCACCTCTTT. Amino acids: CARHRDHLF.

The CDR3 region is CASSPTDLQNTEAFF. The CDR3 DNA reads as TGTGCCAGCAGCCCGACAGATCTCCAGAACACTGAAGCTTTCTTT. The chain recombines TRBV7-9 with TRBJ1-1; D may be TRBD1 (5 bases). The CDR3 is 15 residues long. With 5 bases removed from V and 1 base from J, the gap between germline ends came to 14 bases. Germline V CDR1 and CDR2: SEHNR, FQNEAQ (reference sequence).

V and J are TRBV19 and TRBJ1-5, with 7 bases that match TRBD1. This CDR3 is 16 amino acids long. CDR1 and CDR2 (germline): LNHDA, SQIVND (reference sequence). Trimming at V came to 3 bases and at J to 2 bases, leaving 7 bases not matched to a gene. This CDR3 is CASSMGTVKGNQPQHF. The CDR3 DNA follows: TGTGCCAGTAGTATGGGGACAGTAAAGGGCAATCAGCCCCAGCATTTT. Combining the CDR3 with reference TRBV19 and TRBJ1-5 gives the whole variable domain DGGITQSPKYLFRKEGQNVTLSCEQNLNHDAMYWYRQDPGQGLRLIYYSQIVNDFQKGDIAEGYSVSREKKESFPLTVTSAQKNPTAFYLCASSMGTVKGNQPQHFGDGTRLSIL.

The J gene is TRBJ1-1, the V gene TRBV3-1 (or the pseudogene TRBV3-2); D is perhaps TRBD1 (5 bases). The CDR3 has 17 residues. From germline, CDR1 is LGHDT and CDR2 YNNKEL (reference sequence). Trimming shortened V by 4 bases and J by 4 bases, and 22 bases separated the two germline ends. CDR3 region: CASSPPLVYLRVTEAFF. CDR3 bases: TGTGCCAGCAGCCCGCCCCTAGTATACCTCAGGGTCACTGAAGCTTTCTTT.

The chain recombines TRBV29-1 with TRBJ1-4; weak D call: TRBD1 (6 bases). The V gene lost 6 bases and the J gene lost 6 bases, with 14 bases spanning the gap. Germline CDR1 is SQVTM and CDR2 is ANQGSEA. The CDR3 is 13 amino acids. The CDR3 reads CSVGRGADEKLFF. Written as DNA, the CDR3 is TGCAGCGTGGGGAGGGGGGCCGATGAAAAACTGTTTTTT.

The chain combines TRBV7-9 with TRBJ2-5; perhaps TRBD2 as D (7 bases). Germline V gene data show CDR1 as SEHNR and CDR2 as FQNEAQ (reference sequence). Trimming stripped 5 bases from V and 5 bases from J, with 18 bases between. The CDR3 has 15 amino acids. CDR3 residues: CASSSGGGGSETQYF. DNA of the CDR3: TGTGCCAGCAGCAGTGGGGGCGGGGGTTCGGAGACCCAGTACTTC. Full variable domain (remainder filled in from reference TRBV7-9 and TRBJ2-5): DTGVSQNPRHKITKRGQNVTFRCDPISEHNRLYWYRQTLGQGPEFLTYFQNEAQLEKSRLLSDRFSAERPKGSFSTLEIQRTEQGDSAMYLCASSSGGGGSETQYFGPGTRLLVL.

The chain couples TRBV7-2 to TRBJ1-1, with no clear D. The length of the CDR3 is 14 residues. The germline CDR1 and CDR2 sequences are SGHTA and FQGNSA. Trimming pared 5 bases from V and 4 bases from J, leaving 14 bases between. The CDR3 loop reads CASSRYELLTEAFF. For the CDR3, the DNA is TGTGCCAGCAGCCGCTATGAGCTACTCACTGAAGCTTTCTTT.

The chain links TRBV28 to TRBJ2-4; D might be TRBD2 (6 bases). CDR1 and CDR2 (germline): MDHEN, SYDVKM. V lost 4 bases, J lost 8 bases, and 9 bases lay in between. This CDR3 comprises 12 residues. The CDR3 reads CASSSAGYIQYF. The CDR3 DNA follows: TGTGCCAGCAGTTCCGCGGGGTACATTCAGTACTTC.

The chain couples TRBV11-1 to TRBJ2-5; TRBD2 matches 9 bases. Trimming cost V 5 bases and J 6 bases; bases outside gene matches: 10. Germline V gene data show CDR1 as SGHAT and CDR2 as FQDESV (reference sequence). CDR3 length equals 15 residues. The CDR3 protein is CASSTGAGGPKTQYF. The CDR3 DNA reads TGTGCCAGCAGCACAGGGGCGGGGGGGCCGAAGACCCAGTACTTC.

The rearrangement joins TRBV5-4 to TRBJ2-7, with D perhaps matching TRBD1 (6 bases). Germline CDR1 reads SGHNT; CDR2 reads YYREEE (reference sequence). CDR3 length equals 14 residues. Trimming removed 3 bases from V and 0 bases from J, with 10 bases in between. CDR3 nucleotides: TGTGCCAGCAGCTCCCCAGGGGCCTCCTACGAGCAGTACTTC. This encodes CASSSPGASYEQYF.

CDR3 region: CASSPNLSGTGSGNTIYF. CDR3 nucleotides: TGCGCCAGCAGCCCTAACTTATCCGGGACAGGGTCGGGAAACACCATATATTTT. The rearrangement joins TRBV4-1 to TRBJ1-3; TRBD1 matches at 9 bases. The CDR3 is 18 amino acids. The junction had 14 bases not matched to a gene; V was cut back by 4 bases and J by 4 bases. The germline V gene has CDR1 MGHRA and CDR2 YSYEKL.